Described below is a single T cell receptor (beta chain) sequence and its context. Its antigen remains unknown. This specimen belongs to a study of T cells after yellow fever vaccination. The authors made TCR cDNA by 5'RACE template switching, adding a universal primer site and UMIs. TCRdb re-derived calls from the 5' RACE reads in MiXCR, one entry per CDR3 protein. The data hold hundreds of thousands of distinct CDR3 sequences, with over 9% observed a single time. J lost 2 bases, V lost 4 bases, and 4 bases had no gene match. Germline lookup yields CDR1 SGHKS and CDR2 YYEKEE (reference sequence). The CDR3 is 14 residues long. Points from the study as a whole: Researchers noted that a small share of clonotypes showed up in both CD4 and CD8 compartments. Re-detected after boosting: most primary clones, 96% of CD4 and 80% to 90% of CD8. Peak timing came faster in the weaker secondary response, day 5 versus 15.

The TCR sequence derives from a man aged 25 to 40 who received the YFV17D yellow fever vaccine. The V call is TRBV5-5, the J call TRBJ1-1, with 8 bases that match TRBD1. The sequencing here drew on PBMCs, taken on the day of the yellow fever booster vaccination. The CDR3 DNA reads as TGTGCCAGCAGCCTGACAGGGGTCAACACTGAAGCTTTCTTT. This gives the protein CASSLTGVNTEAFF. The complete variable domain, with remaining parts taken from reference TRBV5-5 and TRBJ1-1, reads DAGVTQSPTHLIKTRGQQVTLRCSPISGHKSVSWYQQVLGQGPQFIFQYYEKEERGRGNFPDRFSARQFPNYSSELNVNALLLGDSALYLCASSLTGVNTEAFFGQGTRLTVV.